This TCR beta chain was captured by sequencing in a study of identical twins. Findings and limits, study-wide: There were fewer insertions in abundant cord blood beta clonotypes, but memory repertoires showed no such pattern. It was out-of-frame TCR alpha sharing in monozygotic twins that models underestimated. It was cross-sectional statistical analysis, not following the same donors, that the conclusions relied on.

This clonotype was picked up a small number of times. Its cognate antigen is unknown. V was pared by 6 bases and J by 2 bases, with 9 bases of the junction left unmatched. The CDR3 is made up of 15 amino acids. Germline V CDR1 and CDR2: MNHNS, SASEGT. Template switching supplied a universal primer site; unique molecular identifiers were carried on the cDNA. TCRdb redid the calling of the 5' RACE reads with MiXCR, one entry per CDR3 protein. The sample yields approximately 470,000 distinct CDR3 sequences, around 14% seen once. The data also belong to a second study, concerning yellow fever vaccine responses in identical twins.

The rearrangement links TRBV6-1 to TRBJ2-7; 8 nucleotides agree with TRBD2. The sequence was obtained from a woman younger than 30 in good health. The sequenced material came from CD4+ T cells sorted from blood. The CDR3, as DNA: TGTGCCAGCAGCCCCCCAGGGACTAGTACCTACGAGCAGTACTTC. Its translation is CASSPPGTSTYEQYF.